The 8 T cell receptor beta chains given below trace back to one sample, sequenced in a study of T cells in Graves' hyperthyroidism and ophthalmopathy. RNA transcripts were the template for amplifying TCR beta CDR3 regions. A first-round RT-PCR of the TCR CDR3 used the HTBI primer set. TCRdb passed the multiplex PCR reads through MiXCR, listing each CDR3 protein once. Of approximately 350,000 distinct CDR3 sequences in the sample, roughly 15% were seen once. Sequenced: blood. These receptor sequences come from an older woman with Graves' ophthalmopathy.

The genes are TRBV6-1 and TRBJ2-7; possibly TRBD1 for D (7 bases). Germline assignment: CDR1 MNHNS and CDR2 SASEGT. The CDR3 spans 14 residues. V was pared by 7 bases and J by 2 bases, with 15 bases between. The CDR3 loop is CASMKAGGTYEQYF. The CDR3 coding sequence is TGTGCCAGCATGAAGGCAGGGGGGACCTACGAGCAGTACTTC.

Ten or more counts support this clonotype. CDR3 residues: CAWNGQGSAGEQYF. CDR3 DNA: TGTGCCTGGAACGGACAGGGGTCGGCTGGCGAGCAGTACTTC. The rearrangement joins TRBV30 to TRBJ2-7, with TRBD1 matching 9 bases. V dropped 4 bases and J dropped 6; count of bases not matched to a gene: 10. Germline CDR1 is GTSNPN and CDR2 is SVGIG (reference sequence). This CDR3 contains 14 residues.

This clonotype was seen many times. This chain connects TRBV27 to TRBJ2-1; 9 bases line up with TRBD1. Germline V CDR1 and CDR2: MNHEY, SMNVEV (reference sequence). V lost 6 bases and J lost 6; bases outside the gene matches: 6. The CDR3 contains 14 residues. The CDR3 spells CASSSGQGGNEQFF. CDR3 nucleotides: TGTGCCAGCAGCTCGGGACAGGGAGGCAATGAGCAGTTCTTC.

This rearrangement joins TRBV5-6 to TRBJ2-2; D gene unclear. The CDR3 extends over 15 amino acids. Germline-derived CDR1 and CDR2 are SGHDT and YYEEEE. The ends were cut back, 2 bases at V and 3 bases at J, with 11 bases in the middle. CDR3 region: CASSFGVEDTGELFF. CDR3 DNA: TGTGCCAGCAGCTTTGGTGTAGAGGACACCGGGGAGCTGTTTTTT.

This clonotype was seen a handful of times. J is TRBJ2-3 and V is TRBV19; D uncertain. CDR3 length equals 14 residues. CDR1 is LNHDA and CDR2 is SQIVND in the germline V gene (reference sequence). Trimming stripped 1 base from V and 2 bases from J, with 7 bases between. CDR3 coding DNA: TGTGCCAGTAGTATAGGGGCTTACACAGATACGCAGTATTTT. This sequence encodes CASSIGAYTDTQYF.

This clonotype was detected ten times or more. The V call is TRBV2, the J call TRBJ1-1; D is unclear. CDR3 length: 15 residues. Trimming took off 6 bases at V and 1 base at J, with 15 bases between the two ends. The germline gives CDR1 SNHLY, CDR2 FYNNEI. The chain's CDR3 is CASRRSRFGNTEAFF. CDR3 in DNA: TGTGCCAGCAGAAGGAGTAGGTTCGGGAACACTGAAGCTTTCTTT.

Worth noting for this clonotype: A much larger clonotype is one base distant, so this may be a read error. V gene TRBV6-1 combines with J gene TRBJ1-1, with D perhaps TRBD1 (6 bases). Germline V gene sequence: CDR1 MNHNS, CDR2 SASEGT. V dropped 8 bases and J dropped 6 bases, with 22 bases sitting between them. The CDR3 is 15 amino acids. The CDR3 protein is CASEGSGGPVPEAFF. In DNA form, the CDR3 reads TGTGCCAGCGAGGGCAGCGGGGGCCCCGTCCCTGAAGCTTTCTTT.

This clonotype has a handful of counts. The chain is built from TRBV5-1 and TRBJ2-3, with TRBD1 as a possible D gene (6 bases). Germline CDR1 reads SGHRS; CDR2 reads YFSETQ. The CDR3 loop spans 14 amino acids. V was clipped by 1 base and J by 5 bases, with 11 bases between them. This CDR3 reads CASSLYGGEDTQYF. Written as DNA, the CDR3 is TGCGCCAGCAGCTTGTATGGGGGCGAAGATACGCAGTATTTT.